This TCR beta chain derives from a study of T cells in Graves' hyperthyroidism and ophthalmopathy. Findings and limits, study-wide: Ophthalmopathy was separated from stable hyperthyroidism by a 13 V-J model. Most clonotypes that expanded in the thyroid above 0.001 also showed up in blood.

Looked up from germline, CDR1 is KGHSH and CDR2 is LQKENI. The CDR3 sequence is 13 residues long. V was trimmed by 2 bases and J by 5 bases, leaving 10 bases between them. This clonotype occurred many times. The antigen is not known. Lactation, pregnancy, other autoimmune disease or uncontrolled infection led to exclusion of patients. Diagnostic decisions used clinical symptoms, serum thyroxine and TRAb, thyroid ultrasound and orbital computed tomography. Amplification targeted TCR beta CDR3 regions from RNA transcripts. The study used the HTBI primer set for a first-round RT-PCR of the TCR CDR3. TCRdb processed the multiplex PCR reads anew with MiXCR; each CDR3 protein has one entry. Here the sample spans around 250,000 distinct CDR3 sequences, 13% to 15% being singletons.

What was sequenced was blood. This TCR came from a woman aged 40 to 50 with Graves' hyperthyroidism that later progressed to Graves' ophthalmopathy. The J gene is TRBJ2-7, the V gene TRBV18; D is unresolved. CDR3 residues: CASSPARTDEQYF. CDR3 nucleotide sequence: TGTGCCAGCTCACCAGCCCGGACGGACGAGCAGTACTTC.